The 30 T cell receptor beta chains given below trace back to one sample, sequenced in a study of T cell changes during pregnancy in multiple sclerosis. The protocol was immunoSEQ multiplex PCR, while the TCRdb copy is restricted to in-frame clones and leaves out a portion. The sample includes about 83,000 clones, over 80% of them seen just once. The sample in question was PBMCs, obtained in the first trimester of pregnancy. The receptor source for this set is a female donor in good health, serving as a control in a pregnancy study. Some clones in this sample may be carry-over from other donors' samples.

The V call is TRBV7-8, the J call TRBJ1-4; D is unresolved. Trimming took 3 bases from V and 8 from J, leaving 10 bases between them. The CDR3 is 13 amino acids. Germline CDR1 and CDR2: SGHVS and FQNEAQ. The CDR3 spells CASSLGGREKLFF. The DNA for the CDR3 is TGTGCCAGCAGCTTGGGAGGCAGGGAAAAACTGTTTTTT.

V usage is TRBV19 and J usage is TRBJ1-4; a possible D gene is TRBD1 (5 bases). Trimming took off 3 bases at V and 11 bases at J, with 19 bases between the two ends. The CDR3 contains 15 residues. Germline CDR1 and CDR2: LNHDA and SQIVND (reference sequence). The CDR3 reads CASSMQGFTSWKLFF. The CDR3 DNA reads as TGTGCCAGTAGTATGCAGGGATTTACAAGCTGGAAACTGTTTTTT.

V gene TRBV7-9 combines with J gene TRBJ2-7; D perhaps matches TRBD1 (5 bases). Germline values: CDR1 SEHNR, CDR2 FQNEAQ (reference sequence). The CDR3 totals 15 residues. Trimming took 1 base from V and 4 from J, leaving 14 bases between them. The chain's CDR3 is CASSLDQGSFYEQYF. CDR3 DNA: TGTGCCAGCAGCTTAGACCAGGGATCTTTTTACGAGCAGTACTTC.

This clone has a single count. The chain is built from TRBV6-5 and TRBJ1-3; possibly TRBD1 for D (5 bases). V dropped 7 bases and J dropped 1 base, with 11 bases sitting between them. Germline V gene sequence: CDR1 MNHEY, CDR2 SVGAGI. The CDR3 loop spans 14 amino acids. CDR3: CASTQGVSGNTIYF. DNA for the CDR3: TGTGCCAGCACTCAAGGGGTTTCTGGAAACACCATATATTTT.

The chain couples TRBV6-4 to TRBJ2-2, with 9 bases that match TRBD1. This CDR3 spans 16 amino acids. J gave up 5 bases and V 0 bases, and 4 bases lay outside the gene matches. The germline gives CDR1 MRHNA, CDR2 SNTAGT. The CDR3 DNA is TGTGCCAGCAGTGACTCGATGGGACAGGGAACCGGGGAGCTGTTTTTT. Amino acid sequence: CASSDSMGQGTGELFF.

This chain links TRBV20-1 with TRBJ2-7; no clear D. CDR3 length: 11 residues. Germline lookup yields CDR1 DFQATT and CDR2 SNEGSKA (reference sequence). The V end lost 2 bases, the J end lost 6 bases, and 8 bases lay between the germline ends. The CDR3 here is CSARRPGEQYF. CDR3 sequence (DNA): TGCAGTGCTAGACGTCCGGGCGAGCAGTACTTC.

This chain connects TRBV9 to TRBJ2-7, with 7 bases aligning to TRBD1. The CDR3 covers 17 residues. Germline V CDR1 and CDR2: SGDLS, YYNGEE. V shed 0 bases and J 0 bases; nucleotides not matched to a gene: 9. The CDR3 nucleotides are TGTGCCAGCAGCGTAGTGGTAAGACAGGGCAGCTCCTACGAGCAGTACTTC. This encodes CASSVVVRQGSSYEQYF.

CDR3 residues: CASTLLAGGQETQYF. The DNA for the CDR3 is TGTGCCAGCACCTTACTAGCGGGGGGGCAAGAGACCCAGTACTTC. This chain uses TRBV5-4 with TRBJ2-5; 13 nucleotides match TRBD2. Germline V gene lookup returns CDR1 SGHNT and CDR2 YYREEE (reference sequence). V trimming: 6 bases; J trimming: 2 bases; junction bases outside the gene matches: 4. The CDR3 is 15 residues long.

This clone came up once. The chain links TRBV6-7 to TRBJ1-2; 10 bases fit TRBD1. TRBV6-7 falls under the ORF class, with uncertain function. This CDR3 has 15 residues. V shed 9 bases and J 6 bases; nucleotides not matched to a gene: 13. The CDR3 DNA sequence: TGTGCCAGTTCCTTCAAGGGTGGGACAGGGGATGGCTACACCTTC. Protein product: CASSFKGGTGDGYTF.

V and J are TRBV4-2 and TRBJ2-7; 8 bases agree with TRBD1. CDR1 and CDR2 (germline): LGHNA, YNFKEQ. J gave up 0 bases and V 3 bases, and 7 bases lay outside the gene matches. The CDR3 spans 16 residues. In DNA form, the CDR3 reads TGTGCCAGCAGCCAGAGCACGGGACAGGCCTCCTACGAGCAGTACTTC. Its protein is CASSQSTGQASYEQYF.

This clone was found a few times. This chain connects TRBV27 to TRBJ1-5; TRBD1 might be the D (6 bases). Germline lookup yields CDR1 MNHEY and CDR2 SMNVEV (reference sequence). The length of the CDR3 is 14 residues. Trimming stripped 2 bases from V and 2 bases from J, with 7 bases between. CDR3: CASSLRQGNQPQHF. The CDR3 DNA sequence: TGTGCCAGCAGTTTACGACAGGGCAATCAGCCCCAGCATTTT.

The V call is TRBV28, the J call TRBJ1-2; perhaps TRBD1 as D (5 bases). V lost 11 bases, J lost 3 bases, and 13 bases lay in between. The CDR3 is 12 residues long. From germline, CDR1 is MDHEN and CDR2 SYDVKM. The CDR3 loop is CAAQGVDYGYTF. The DNA of the CDR3 is TGTGCCGCCCAAGGGGTGGACTATGGCTACACCTTC.

The chain joins TRBV7-2 to TRBJ2-1, with no clear D. Germline CDR1 SGHTA, CDR2 FQGNSA. CDR3 length equals 11 residues. V was trimmed by 1 base and J by 9 bases, leaving 4 bases between them. The CDR3 here is CASSLVREQFF. DNA of the CDR3: TGTGCCAGCAGCTTAGTGCGTGAGCAGTTCTTC. The full variable domain, completed using reference TRBV7-2 and TRBJ2-1, is GAGVSQSPSNKVTEKGKDVELRCDPISGHTALYWYRQSLGQGLEFLIYFQGNSAPDKSGLPSDRFSAERTGGSVSTLTIQRTQQEDSAVYLCASSLVREQFFGPGTRLTVL.

This clone was observed many times. The V gene is TRBV7-2, the J gene TRBJ2-7, with D possibly being TRBD1 (5 bases). The germline V gene encodes CDR1 SGHTA and CDR2 FQGNSA. The CDR3 has 16 residues. The germline V and J ends were trimmed by 1 base and 3 bases, with 16 bases remaining between them. The CDR3 is CASSLEGPASYYEQYF. The CDR3 DNA reads TGTGCCAGCAGCTTAGAGGGGCCAGCCTCTTACTACGAGCAGTACTTC.

The CDR3, as DNA: TGTGCCAGCAGCTTAGGGACTAGCGGGGTGAACACCGGGGAGCTGTTTTTT. This sequence encodes CASSLGTSGVNTGELFF. V gene TRBV7-3 combines with J gene TRBJ2-2; 13 bases agree with TRBD2. The germline CDR1 and CDR2 sequences are SGHTA and FQGTGA. The trim removed 2 bases at V and 1 base at J, leaving 1 base unmatched. The CDR3 covers 17 residues. Looking up the rest from reference TRBV7-3 and TRBJ2-2 gives the full variable domain: GAGVSQTPSNKVTEKGKYVELRCDPISGHTALYWYRQSLGQGPEFLIYFQGTGAADDSGLPNDRFFAVRPEGSVSTLKIQRTERGDSAVYLCASSLGTSGVNTGELFFGEGSRLTVL.

By share, this clone ranks as medium-sized. The chain employs TRBV5-6 and TRBJ2-7; the D is unclear. CDR3 length equals 13 residues. The V and J ends lost 1 base and 6 bases respectively, with 11 bases between them. The germline gives CDR1 SGHDT, CDR2 YYEEEE. The CDR3 loop reads CASSLYPSSEQYF. The CDR3 bases are TGTGCCAGCAGCTTGTATCCTAGTAGCGAGCAGTACTTC.

The chain combines TRBV6-5 with TRBJ1-2; 9 bases are shared with TRBD1. J was trimmed by 7 bases and V by 6 bases; bases with no gene match: 9. The CDR3 runs 14 residues. CDR1 and CDR2 from the germline V gene are MNHEY and SVGAGI. As DNA, the CDR3 is TGTGCCAGCAGCTCGGACAGGGGACTAAGTGGCTACACCTTC. Residues: CASSSDRGLSGYTF.

V usage is TRBV7-9 and J usage is TRBJ2-7; no clear D gene. V lost 4 bases to trimming and J lost 2 bases, with 12 bases between them. This CDR3 contains 14 residues. Germline V gene data show CDR1 as SEHNR and CDR2 as FQNEAQ (reference sequence). This CDR3 reads CASSSRLTPYEQYF. CDR3 sequence (DNA): TGTGCCAGCAGCTCACGACTGACGCCCTACGAGCAGTACTTC.

The genes are TRBV19 and TRBJ1-5; D is undetermined. This CDR3 contains 14 residues. CDR1 is LNHDA, CDR2 SQIVND, per germline (reference sequence). Between the trimmed V and J ends, which lost 3 bases and 6 bases, there was a span of 12 bases. The CDR3 nucleotides are TGTGCCAGTAGTATGAACCCCGACACTCAGCCCCAGCATTTT. Encoded protein: CASSMNPDTQPQHF.

The chain uses TRBV11-1 and TRBJ2-3; possible D gene TRBD1, 5 bases. V dropped 2 bases and J dropped 7 bases, with 7 bases sitting between them. The V gene's germline CDR1 is SGHAT and CDR2 FQDESV (reference sequence). This CDR3 comprises 12 residues. This CDR3 is CASSLRGNTQYF. In nucleotides, the CDR3 is TGTGCCAGCAGCTTAAGGGGTAATACGCAGTATTTT.

The chain employs TRBV6-4 and TRBJ2-7; no clear D. V was cut by 3 bases and J by 4 bases, with 16 bases left in between. The length of the CDR3 is 15 residues. CDR1 is MRHNA and CDR2 is SNTAGT in the germline V gene. CDR3 residues: CASSETRPSGYEQYF. The DNA of the CDR3 is TGTGCCAGCAGTGAGACGAGGCCGTCCGGGTACGAGCAGTACTTC.

The chain links TRBV5-4 to TRBJ1-1, with D perhaps TRBD1 (5 bases). Germline loops: CDR1 SGHNT, CDR2 YYREEE (reference sequence). This CDR3 spans 16 amino acids. V lost 4 bases, J lost 0 bases, and 16 bases lay in between. The CDR3 reads CASSLGGEELNTEAFF. CDR3 nucleotide sequence: TGTGCCAGCAGCCTTGGGGGGGAGGAGTTGAACACTGAAGCTTTCTTT.

This rearrangement joins TRBV6-1 to TRBJ2-3, with 8 bases fitting TRBD1. Germline lookup yields CDR1 MNHNS and CDR2 SASEGT. Trimming removed 6 bases from V and 4 bases from J; junction bases left unmatched: 9. The CDR3 runs to 15 residues. In nucleotides, the CDR3 is TGTGCCAGCAGGGCAGACAGGGGTTTGGCAGATACGCAGTATTTT. Its protein product is CASRADRGLADTQYF.

The gene calls are TRBV27 and TRBJ1-1; no clear D gene. This CDR3 has 17 residues. The V gene's germline CDR1 is MNHEY and CDR2 SMNVEV (reference sequence). Trimming left V 6 bases short and J 0 bases short, with 20 bases between. CDR3 amino acids: CASSTAGLSTLNTEAFF. CDR3 DNA sequence: TGTGCCAGCAGCACCGCGGGCTTAAGTACGCTGAACACTGAAGCTTTCTTT.

The genes are TRBV5-1 and TRBJ1-5; D remains unclear. Trimming left V 2 bases short and J 7 bases short, with 7 bases between. There are 12 residues in the CDR3. Germline lookup yields CDR1 SGHRS and CDR2 YFSETQ. The CDR3 bases are TGCGCCAGCAGCTTTCGGGTACAGCCCCAGCATTTT. This translates into CASSFRVQPQHF. The variable domain in full, with the rest retrieved from reference TRBV5-1 and TRBJ1-5, is KAGVTQTPRYLIKTRGQQVTLSCSPISGHRSVSWYQQTPGQGLQFLFEYFSETQRNKGNFPGRFSGRQFSNSRSEMNVSTLELGDSALYLCASSFRVQPQHFGDGTRLSIL.

The J gene is TRBJ1-2, the V gene TRBV2, with D unclear. The CDR3 runs to 13 residues. V was clipped by 8 bases and J by 4 bases, with 14 bases between them. Germline CDR1 reads SNHLY; CDR2 reads FYNNEI. In nucleotides, the CDR3 is TGTGCCAGCCAACTTGCACCTAGCTATGGCTACACCTTC. Translating gives CASQLAPSYGYTF.

This clone has a single count. The chain combines TRBV19 with TRBJ1-5, with 9 bases that match TRBD1. The CDR3 covers 16 residues. Germline V gene lookup returns CDR1 LNHDA and CDR2 SQIVND (reference sequence). J lost 1 base, V lost 6 bases, and 7 bases had no gene match. For the CDR3, the DNA is TGTGCCAGTAGCGATCCGGGACAGGGAAGCAATCAGCCCCAGCATTTT. Protein product: CASSDPGQGSNQPQHF.

V usage is TRBV4-2 and J usage is TRBJ2-7, with TRBD2 identical over 10 bases. The V segment lost 0 bases and the J segment 4 bases; nucleotides outside the gene matches: 6. The CDR3 is made up of 16 amino acids. Germline V gene data show CDR1 as LGHNA and CDR2 as YNFKEQ. Written as DNA, the CDR3 is TGTGCCAGCAGCCAAGACGATCCTAGCGGGAGATACGAGCAGTACTTC. It specifies CASSQDDPSGRYEQYF.

V and J are TRBV4-3 and TRBJ1-3, with unresolved D. The CDR3 extends over 18 amino acids. V was clipped by 0 bases and J by 0 bases, with 15 bases between them. Germline assignment: CDR1 LGHNA and CDR2 YSLEER. The CDR3 is CASSQEGGDGYSGNTIYF. CDR3 DNA: TGCGCCAGCAGCCAAGAAGGAGGCGACGGATACTCTGGAAACACCATATATTTT.

The chain employs TRBV6-5 and TRBJ1-6, with D hard to call. Trimming stripped 7 bases from V and 7 bases from J, with 17 bases between. The CDR3 consists of 15 residues. The germline gives CDR1 MNHEY, CDR2 SVGAGI. DNA for the CDR3: TGTGCCAGCACCGTGGACTTAATCGGGAATTCACCCCTCCACTTT. Its protein is CASTVDLIGNSPLHF.